The 10 T cell receptor beta chains presented below share a single source sample, sequenced in a study of brain T cells in children with intractable seizures. The assay was immunoSEQ multiplex PCR, and TCRdb's table has in-frame clones only and misses some. The sample contains 110,000 or so clones, approximately 94% of which appear only once. The sample consisted of peripheral blood, taken at surgery. The source is a boy under three years old with hemimegalencephaly and intractable seizures.

In this sample, this clone turned up once. The genes are TRBV7-3 and TRBJ2-2, with unresolved D. Deletions cut 5 bases from V and 6 bases from J, with 10 bases between. Germline CDR1 is SGHTA and CDR2 is FQGTGA. The CDR3 is 13 amino acids. For the CDR3, the DNA is TGTGCCAGCAGCCCAATGCCCGCCGGGGAGCTGTTTTTT. This codes for CASSPMPAGELFF.

The V gene is TRBV5-6, the J gene TRBJ1-2; no clear D gene. The V gene's germline CDR1 is SGHDT and CDR2 YYEEEE. V was cut by 5 bases and J by 5 bases, with 25 bases left in between. There are 17 residues in the CDR3. The CDR3: CASSPVTLVEALYGYTF. DNA of the CDR3: TGTGCCAGCAGTCCCGTTACCCTTGTAGAGGCCCTATATGGCTACACCTTC.

The chain combines TRBV7-2 with TRBJ2-3; 11 positions agree with TRBD2. Germline-derived CDR1 and CDR2 are SGHTA and FQGNSA. This CDR3 has 17 residues. With 2 bases clipped from V and 6 bases from J, the junction kept 10 bases outside the gene matches. The CDR3 is CASSLFRGLAGPDTQYF. The CDR3 DNA reads as TGTGCCAGCAGCTTATTCCGCGGACTAGCGGGTCCCGATACGCAGTATTTT.

This sequence joins TRBV7-9 and TRBJ1-5; D not certain. CDR1 and CDR2 (germline): SEHNR, FQNEAQ (reference sequence). The CDR3 sequence is 14 residues long. V was pared by 4 bases and J by 5 bases, with 12 bases between. The CDR3 here is CASSSLGRDQPQHF. In nucleotides, the CDR3 is TGTGCCAGCAGCTCCTTGGGGAGGGATCAGCCCCAGCATTTT.

This rearrangement joins TRBV5-1 to TRBJ2-7, with D possibly called TRBD1 or TRBD2 (5 bases each). The CDR3 spans 14 residues. Germline-derived CDR1 and CDR2 are SGHRS and YFSETQ. The V end was cut by 0 bases, the J end by 2 bases, with 9 bases between. CDR3 nucleotides: TGCGCCAGCAGCTTGGACGGGGACCCCTACGAGCAGTACTTC. It translates to CASSLDGDPYEQYF.

The rearrangement links TRBV7-9 to TRBJ2-1; D ambiguous. Germline-derived CDR1 and CDR2 are SEHNR and FQNEAQ (reference sequence). The CDR3 is 11 amino acids. The V end was cut by 1 base, the J end by 8 bases, with 3 bases between. CDR3 in DNA: TGTGCCAGCAGCTTAGTCTATGAGCAGTTCTTC. Its translation: CASSLVYEQFF.

V usage is TRBV28 and J usage is TRBJ1-2; 11 bases align to TRBD1. The ends lost 5 bases at V and 7 bases at J; junction bases unmatched: 9. The length of the CDR3 is 15 residues. Germline CDR1 reads MDHEN; CDR2 reads SYDVKM. CDR3: CASSIPGTGGRGYTF. The CDR3 DNA sequence: TGTGCCAGCAGTATCCCCGGGACAGGGGGTCGTGGCTACACCTTC.

J is TRBJ2-7 and V is TRBV29-1; D unclear. Per germline, CDR1 SQVTM and CDR2 ANQGSEA. CDR3 size: 12 residues. The ends were cut back, 5 bases at V and 6 bases at J, with 14 bases in the middle. The CDR3 DNA reads TGCAGCGTTCGGACCGCATCACTCGAGCAGTACTTC. Protein sequence: CSVRTASLEQYF.

In its sample, this clone was seen once. The J gene is TRBJ2-1, the V gene TRBV13; 8 nucleotides align to TRBD2. The length of the CDR3 is 21 residues. From germline, CDR1 is PRHDT and CDR2 FYEKMQ (reference sequence). The ends lost 4 bases at V and 4 bases at J; junction bases unmatched: 24. The CDR3 is CASSSPTSAGSWLGMYNEQFF. The CDR3 nucleotides read TGTGCCAGCAGCTCCCCGACTAGCGCGGGGTCGTGGTTGGGGATGTACAATGAGCAGTTCTTC. Full variable domain (missing parts from reference TRBV13 and TRBJ2-1): AAGVIQSPRHLIKEKRETATLKCYPIPRHDTVYWYQQGPGQDPQFLISFYEKMQSDKGSIPDRFSAQQFSDYHSELNMSSLELGDSALYFCASSSPTSAGSWLGMYNEQFFGPGTRLTVL.

The chain uses TRBV10-3 and TRBJ2-5; TRBD1 agrees at 10 bases. J lost 6 bases, V lost 5 bases, and 15 bases had no gene match. This CDR3 region has 17 residues. Germline V CDR1 and CDR2: ENHRY, SYGVKD. The CDR3 DNA follows: TGTGCCATCAGTCAACAGGGGGCAGGGACAGGGGTCCAGACCCAGTACTTC. This gives the protein CAISQQGAGTGVQTQYF.